These 23 T cell receptor beta chains came from one sample sequenced in a study of cytomegalovirus exposure and HLA in healthy donors. PCR involved 60 Vbeta and 13 Jbeta primers. Some clones are missing from TCRdb's copy, which holds only in-frame ones; the method was immunoSEQ multiplex PCR. The sample has over 150,000 clones, about 77% seen once. The sequenced sample consisted of PBMCs. These TCRs come from a woman aged 50 to 65 in good health and CMV-seronegative.

V and J are TRBV10-1 and TRBJ1-1; a possible D gene is TRBD1 (6 bases). V dropped 3 bases and J dropped 4 bases, with 15 bases sitting between them. The germline V gene encodes CDR1 WNHNN and CDR2 SYGVQD (reference sequence). This CDR3 has 15 amino acids. CDR3 amino acids: CASSDQTGRGTEAFF. The CDR3, as DNA: TGCGCCAGCAGTGATCAGACAGGCCGGGGCACTGAAGCTTTCTTT.

The chain employs TRBV7-9 and TRBJ2-3, with 9 bases lining up with TRBD2. Germline values: CDR1 SEHNR, CDR2 FQNEAQ (reference sequence). This CDR3 comprises 16 residues. Germline trimming cut 7 bases from V and 6 bases from J; bases unmatched to any gene: 14. The CDR3 is CASTYRGGREADTQYF. The CDR3 DNA sequence: TGTGCCAGCACATATCGGGGCGGGAGGGAGGCGGATACGCAGTATTTT.

The chain employs TRBV6-6 and TRBJ2-5, with D perhaps TRBD1 (6 bases). With the DNA end fitting TRBJ2-7 better, the J assignment may be wrong. The germline V gene encodes CDR1 MNHNY and CDR2 SVGAGI (reference sequence). CDR3 length: 12 residues. The CDR3 DNA sequence: TGTGCCAGCAGTCAACAGGGCTACGAGCAGTACTTC. It specifies CASSQQGYEQYF.

The chain combines TRBV19 with TRBJ2-2; 7 positions agree with TRBD1. The junction had 3 bases not matched to a gene; V was cut back by 3 bases and J by 5 bases. The CDR3 loop spans 14 amino acids. Germline V CDR1 and CDR2: LNHDA, SQIVND (reference sequence). This CDR3 reads CASSIVRGTGELFF. CDR3 in DNA: TGTGCCAGTAGTATCGTCAGGGGGACCGGGGAGCTGTTTTTT.

The chain is built from TRBV10-3 and TRBJ2-7, with TRBD1 matching 11 bases. Germline V gives CDR1 ENHRY, CDR2 SYGVKD. This CDR3 is built from 16 residues. V trimming: 2 bases; J trimming: 3 bases; junction bases outside the gene matches: 6. The DNA for the CDR3 is TGTGCCATCAGTGAGCCGGCGGACAGGGGGCTCTACGAGCAGTACTTC. Residues: CAISEPADRGLYEQYF.

The chain uses TRBV28 and TRBJ2-7; tentative D call: TRBD2 (7 bases). Between the trimmed V and J ends, which lost 6 bases and 6 bases, there was a span of 24 bases. Germline assignment: CDR1 MDHEN and CDR2 SYDVKM. CDR3 length: 16 residues. The CDR3 loop is CASRGGMGGDICEQYF. The CDR3 nucleotides read TGTGCCAGCAGGGGGGGGATGGGGGGCGATATATGCGAGCAGTACTTC.

The rearrangement uses TRBV28 and TRBJ1-2; D possibly corresponds to TRBD1 (5 bases). V dropped 6 bases and J dropped 0 bases, with 14 bases sitting between them. The germline gives CDR1 MDHEN, CDR2 SYDVKM. This CDR3 contains 15 residues. As DNA, the CDR3 is TGTGCCAGCAGATATGGTTGGGGCTCTAACTATGGCTACACCTTC. This codes for CASRYGWGSNYGYTF.

This clone appeared a few times. The V call is TRBV10-3, the J call TRBJ2-7, with 8 positions matching TRBD2. The V gene's germline CDR1 is ENHRY and CDR2 SYGVKD. The CDR3 runs to 16 residues. The V and J ends lost 4 bases and 2 bases, in that order; junction bases with no gene match: 10. The CDR3 DNA reads TGTGCCATCAGTGCAACGGGGGGGTTGGTGACCTACGAGCAGTACTTC. Protein product: CAISATGGLVTYEQYF.

CDR3 region: CASSLAGPSYEQYF. CDR3 coding DNA: TGTGCCAGCAGTCTAGCGGGCCCCTCCTACGAGCAGTACTTC. J is TRBJ2-7 and V is TRBV2; TRBD2 aligns across 8 bases. The CDR3 loop spans 14 amino acids. The junction had 3 bases not matched to a gene; V was cut back by 5 bases and J by 0 bases. Germline V gives CDR1 SNHLY, CDR2 FYNNEI. Full variable domain (missing parts from reference TRBV2 and TRBJ2-7): EPEVTQTPSHQVTQMGQEVILRCVPISNHLYFYWYRQILGQKVEFLVSFYNNEISEKSEIFDDQFSVERPDGSNFTLKIRSTKLEDSAMYFCASSLAGPSYEQYFGPGTRLTVT.

The chain recombines TRBV7-2 with TRBJ2-2; D not resolved. The V end was cut by 1 base, the J end by 5 bases, with 11 bases between. The CDR3 runs 15 residues. Germline values: CDR1 SGHTA, CDR2 FQGNSA. The CDR3 region is CASSLDASPTGELFF. CDR3 nucleotide sequence: TGTGCCAGCAGCTTAGACGCGAGCCCTACCGGGGAGCTGTTTTTT.

The CDR3 loop is CASIHGANTGELFF. CDR3 sequence (DNA): TGTGCCAGCATCCACGGAGCGAACACCGGGGAGCTGTTTTTT. V and J are TRBV6-9 and TRBJ2-2; no firm D call. Germline V gives CDR1 MNHGY, CDR2 SVAAGI. Deletions cut 7 bases from V and 0 bases from J, with 9 bases between. This CDR3 has 14 residues.

The rearrangement links TRBV19 to TRBJ2-3; 11 bases align to TRBD2. Germline V lookup: CDR1 LNHDA, CDR2 SQIVND (reference sequence). The junction had 5 bases not matched to a gene; V was cut back by 5 bases and J by 1 base. The CDR3 is 16 amino acids. The CDR3 region is CASSQTSGRGTDTQYF. The CDR3 DNA reads as TGTGCCAGTAGTCAAACTAGCGGGAGAGGCACAGATACGCAGTATTTT.

The chain carries TRBV15 and TRBJ1-4, with D possibly being TRBD1 (5 bases). Germline CDR1 and CDR2: LNHNV and YYDKDF (reference sequence). CDR3 length: 14 residues. V gave up 0 bases and J gave up 8 bases, with 10 bases separating them. CDR3 in DNA: TGTGCCACCAGCAGAGAGAGGTGGGGCGAAAAACTGTTTTTT. Translated, it gives CATSRERWGEKLFF.

The chain employs TRBV4-1 and TRBJ2-1; D call uncertain. The CDR3 contains 13 residues. The V gene lost 1 base and the J gene lost 9 bases, with 10 bases spanning the gap. Germline CDR1 MGHRA, CDR2 YSYEKL. CDR3 loop: CASSQVIEPEQFF. CDR3 in DNA: TGCGCCAGCAGCCAAGTTATAGAGCCTGAGCAGTTCTTC.

The rearrangement links TRBV28 to TRBJ1-4; 9 nucleotides align to TRBD1. Looked up from germline, CDR1 is MDHEN and CDR2 is SYDVKM. After removal of 5 bases from V and 8 bases from J, the junction contained 9 bases not matched to a gene. This CDR3 is built from 15 residues. CDR3 sequence reads: CASSATGGGREKLFF. The CDR3 DNA reads TGTGCCAGCAGTGCTACAGGGGGCGGGCGGGAAAAACTGTTTTTT.

On this clone itself: The junction and the germline gene differ at one end; a read error may be behind it. The chain uses TRBV28 and TRBJ2-7; 7 bases match TRBD1. This CDR3 has 13 amino acids. Germline-derived CDR1 and CDR2 are MDHEN and SYDVKM. This chain's CDR3 is CASSFGVDNSRGF. CDR3 nucleotide sequence: TGTGCCAGCAGTTTCGGAGTCGACAACAGCAGGGGGTTC.

The chain couples TRBV6-1 to TRBJ2-3; 9 positions agree with TRBD1. The CDR3 runs to 18 residues. V shed 3 bases and J 7 bases; nucleotides not matched to a gene: 17. From germline, CDR1 is MNHNS and CDR2 SASEGT. DNA for the CDR3: TGTGCCAGCAGTGATCAGGTTCCGGACAGGGGAACCCCATATACGCAGTATTTT. It translates to CASSDQVPDRGTPYTQYF.

This clone was picked up one time. V gene TRBV28 combines with J gene TRBJ2-2, with a possible D match to TRBD1 (5 bases). CDR1 is MDHEN and CDR2 is SYDVKM in the germline V gene. This CDR3 has 15 residues. V was pared by 6 bases and J by 1 base, with 12 bases between. CDR3 in DNA: TGTGCCAGCAGCCCTACAAGGGGGAACACCGGGGAGCTGTTTTTT. Translating gives CASSPTRGNTGELFF.

The chain uses TRBV29-1 and TRBJ2-3; D is ambiguous. CDR1 SQVTM and CDR2 ANQGSEA come from the germline V gene. The length of the CDR3 is 15 residues. V lost 3 bases to trimming and J lost 0 bases, with 13 bases between them. As DNA, the CDR3 is TGCAGCGTTGATGAGGCGAAAGCTAGCACAGATACGCAGTATTTT. It encodes CSVDEAKASTDTQYF.

The rearrangement uses TRBV27 and TRBJ1-4; TRBD1 agrees at 9 bases. Germline assignment: CDR1 MNHEY and CDR2 SMNVEV (reference sequence). The CDR3 runs 16 residues. J lost 5 bases, V lost 6 bases, and 10 bases had no gene match. CDR3 sequence (DNA): TGTGCCAGCAGGACTTGGACAGGGGTCCAAAATGAAAAACTGTTTTTT. Its translation: CASRTWTGVQNEKLFF. Based on the CDR3 plus reference TRBV27 and TRBJ1-4, the full variable domain is EAQVTQNPRYLITVTGKKLTVTCSQNMNHEYMSWYRQDPGLGLRQIYYSMNVEVTDKGDVPEGYKVSRKEKRNFPLILESPSPNQTSLYFCASRTWTGVQNEKLFFGSGTQLSVL.

The CDR3 DNA sequence: TGTGCCAGTACCTTAGCGGGAGGCCCAGGGAATGAGCAGTTCTTC. Translation: CASTLAGGPGNEQFF. V usage is TRBV19 and J usage is TRBJ2-1; 10 positions agree with TRBD2. Germline assignment: CDR1 LNHDA and CDR2 SQIVND (reference sequence). Trimming cost V 7 bases and J 7 bases; bases outside gene matches: 10. The CDR3 extends over 15 amino acids. Looking up the rest from reference TRBV19 and TRBJ2-1 gives the full variable domain: DGGITQSPKYLFRKEGQNVTLSCEQNLNHDAMYWYRQDPGQGLRLIYYSQIVNDFQKGDIAEGYSVSREKKESFPLTVTSAQKNPTAFYLCASTLAGGPGNEQFFGPGTRLTVL.

This clone appeared once. Other DNA sequences in this specimen translate into the identical CDR3. CDR3 sequence reads: CATSSGGSSYEQYF. In DNA, the CDR3 is TGTGCCACCAGCAGCGGGGGAAGCTCCTACGAGCAGTACTTC. This chain joins TRBV15 and TRBJ2-7; maybe TRBD2 (6 bases). Germline V gene lookup returns CDR1 LNHNV and CDR2 YYDKDF (reference sequence). The CDR3 extends over 14 amino acids. V was trimmed by 3 bases and J by 0 bases, leaving 9 bases between them.

V usage is TRBV29-1 and J usage is TRBJ2-1; 9 bases are a match to TRBD1. CDR1 is SQVTM and CDR2 is ANQGSEA in the germline V gene. The junction had 8 bases not matched to a gene; V was cut back by 6 bases and J by 8 bases. The CDR3 totals 13 residues. CDR3 sequence (DNA): TGCAGCGTCACCGGGACAGGGTTGGATGAGCAGTTCTTC. It codes for CSVTGTGLDEQFF.